Shown below are 8 T cell receptor beta chains from a single sample sequenced in a study of circulating tumor DNA in untreated peripheral T-cell lymphoma. TCRdb's table, derived via immunoSEQ multiplex PCR, lists solely in-frame clones and lacks some. The sample comprises about 2,800 clones, 60% to 75% of which are singletons, and 8.1% rests with the top ten. Source material: tumor tissue. The origin of the receptors is a human donor with peripheral T-cell lymphoma.

V usage is TRBV29-1 and J usage is TRBJ2-7; D uncertain. V was trimmed by 4 bases and J by 0 bases, leaving 13 bases between them. CDR3 size: 14 residues. The germline gives CDR1 SQVTM, CDR2 ANQGSEA. The CDR3 DNA reads as TGCAGCGTTGTAAGGCAGACCAGCTCCTACGAGCAGTACTTC. It encodes CSVVRQTSSYEQYF.

A single count supports this clone. This sequence joins TRBV6-8 and TRBJ1-2; a possible D gene is TRBD1 (5 bases). CDR1 and CDR2 from the germline V gene are MNHGY and SAAAGT. The V end lost 1 base, the J end lost 8 bases, and 11 bases lay between the germline ends. This CDR3 contains 13 residues. CDR3 coding DNA: TGTGCCAGCAGTTACTTCAGGGAAAGCGGCTACACCTTC. Translating it yields CASSYFRESGYTF.

The gene calls are TRBV25-1 and TRBJ1-1, with a possible D match to TRBD1 (5 bases). The CDR3 is 13 residues long. Germline CDR1 and CDR2: MGHDK and SYGVNS. Trimming removed 6 bases from V and 1 base from J, with 9 bases in between. CDR3 bases: TGTGCCAGCAGCTGGGGGGGGAACACTGAAGCTTTCTTT. This gives the protein CASSWGGNTEAFF.

The gene calls are TRBV6-8 and TRBJ1-1; 8 positions match TRBD1. V lost 2 bases and J lost 0; bases outside the gene matches: 11. Per the germline V gene, CDR1 is MNHGY and CDR2 is SAAAGT. The CDR3 has 18 residues. The CDR3 nucleotides are TGTGCCAGCAGTTACCAAAGCCCAGGGGGCATAATGAACACTGAAGCTTTCTTT. The encoded protein is CASSYQSPGGIMNTEAFF.

The chain combines TRBV29-1 with TRBJ2-1, with D possibly called TRBD1 or TRBD2 (7 bases each). Trimming cost V 3 bases and J 5 bases, with 14 bases left between them. Germline V gives CDR1 SQVTM, CDR2 ANQGSEA. This CDR3 comprises 14 residues. The CDR3 nucleotides are TGCAGCGTTGAGAGGGGGCTAGCGGACAATGAGCAGTTCTTC. Translating it yields CSVERGLADNEQFF.

J is TRBJ1-1 and V is TRBV28, with D uncertain. With 3 bases removed from V and 3 bases from J, the gap between germline ends came to 8 bases. Germline CDR1 is MDHEN and CDR2 is SYDVKM. CDR3 length: 13 residues. Here the CDR3 DNA reads TGTGCCAGCAGTTTTCGGGGTCACACTGAAGCTTTCTTT. This codes for CASSFRGHTEAFF.

The chain recombines TRBV6-8 with TRBJ1-1; D is unclear. The germline V gene has CDR1 MNHGY and CDR2 SAAAGT. Trimming pared 5 bases from V and 6 bases from J, leaving 16 bases between. This CDR3 has 14 amino acids. The CDR3 region is CASSEGPNRAEAFF. The CDR3 coding sequence is TGTGCCAGCAGTGAGGGCCCTAACCGGGCTGAAGCTTTCTTT.

The chain recombines TRBV10-2 with TRBJ1-1; 7 bases are shared with TRBD1. Germline V lookup: CDR1 WSHSY, CDR2 SAAADI. The CDR3 has 13 amino acids. V dropped 6 bases and J dropped 4; count of bases not matched to a gene: 5. The CDR3 sequence: CASSKDRVTEAFF. The CDR3 DNA reads as TGCGCCAGCAGCAAAGACAGGGTCACTGAAGCTTTCTTT.